These 24 T cell receptor beta chains share one sample of origin, sequenced in a study of Tregs in tolerant kidney transplant recipients (dated by TCRdb to between 2017 and 2020). The meaning of the sample's time point label: blood sample drawn before combined kidney and bone marrow transplant. The method was the immunoSEQ multiplex PCR assay. TCRdb's version of the immuneACCESS table is confined to in-frame rearrangements and falls short of the full clone set. An unresolved V gene accounts for under half of the shortfall where checked; the remainder is of unknown origin. For this sample there are 100,000 to 120,000 clones; around 90% appear just once. Approximately 0.34% of the sample rests with the top ten. The sequencing here drew on CD4+ T cells from blood, taken before the transplant. All receptors come from a human donor who received a combined kidney and bone marrow transplant.

The rearrangement joins TRBV29-1 to TRBJ1-4; TRBD1 matches 10 bases. The CDR3 runs to 14 residues. After removal of 4 bases from V and 9 bases from J, the junction contained 8 bases not matched to a gene. The germline CDR1 and CDR2 sequences are SQVTM and ANQGSEA. CDR3 DNA: TGCAGCGTTGCGTCGACAGGGGGCAGGAAAAAACTGTTTTTT. Amino acid sequence: CSVASTGGRKKLFF.

The chain employs TRBV5-1 and TRBJ1-1; 9 bases match TRBD1. The CDR3 sequence is 16 residues long. Germline CDR1 SGHRS, CDR2 YFSETQ. J lost 4 bases, V lost 0 bases, and 7 bases had no gene match. The CDR3 is CASSLDGQGISTEAFF. CDR3 coding DNA: TGCGCCAGCAGCTTGGACGGACAGGGGATAAGCACTGAAGCTTTCTTT.

This clone came up once. The CDR3 is CAWSVINYGYTF. CDR3 DNA sequence: TGTGCCTGGAGTGTAATAAACTATGGCTACACCTTC. The rearrangement uses TRBV30 and TRBJ1-2; D gene unclear. Trimming cost V 0 bases and J 2 bases, with 4 bases left between them. Germline CDR1 is GTSNPN and CDR2 is SVGIG (reference sequence). CDR3 length equals 12 residues.

This chain links TRBV11-2 with TRBJ1-4; 9 nucleotides agree with TRBD1. V shed 4 bases, J shed 10 bases, and the junction held 10 bases outside the gene matches. This CDR3 is 15 amino acids long. CDR1 is SGHAT and CDR2 is FQNNGV in the germline V gene. The chain's CDR3 is CASSSGGTGWGKLFF. Written as DNA, the CDR3 is TGTGCCAGCAGCTCGGGAGGGACAGGGTGGGGAAAACTGTTTTTT.

This chain joins TRBV5-1 and TRBJ2-1; TRBD2 matches 11 bases. This CDR3 has 15 residues. Germline CDR1 and CDR2: SGHRS and YFSETQ. Trimming at V came to 0 bases and at J to 10 bases, leaving 6 bases not matched to a gene. The CDR3 coding sequence is TGCGCCAGCAGCTTGGTAGCGGGGGGGCGTTGGGAGCAGTTCTTC. This codes for CASSLVAGGRWEQFF.

This clone has just a few counts. This chain connects TRBV7-9 to TRBJ1-1; possibly TRBD1 for D (6 bases). The V gene lost 4 bases and the J gene lost 1 base, with 10 bases spanning the gap. Germline CDR1 SEHNR, CDR2 FQNEAQ (reference sequence). The CDR3 is made up of 14 amino acids. In nucleotides, the CDR3 is TGTGCCAGCAGCTCAAGACAGGCGAACACTGAAGCTTTCTTT. Translating gives CASSSRQANTEAFF.

Here the CDR3 DNA reads TGTGCCAGCAGTGAATTGGCGGTCAAAAACATTCAGTACTTC. Its protein is CASSELAVKNIQYF. The chain employs TRBV6-1 and TRBJ2-4, with no clear D. CDR1 is MNHNS and CDR2 is SASEGT in the germline V gene. There are 14 residues in the CDR3. Trimming left V 2 bases short and J 3 bases short, with 8 bases between.

The CDR3 spells CASRGVLLAGYTF. CDR3 nucleotides: TGTGCCAGTAGAGGGGTGCTACTAGCTGGCTACACCTTC. V is TRBV19 and J is TRBJ1-2, with a weak D call TRBD1 (5 bases). V gave up 6 bases and J gave up 7 bases, with 15 bases separating them. The CDR3 extends over 13 amino acids. Looked up from germline, CDR1 is LNHDA and CDR2 is SQIVND (reference sequence).

CDR3 amino acids: CASTVRGRRETQYF. CDR3 DNA: TGTGCCAGTACCGTCAGGGGGCGGCGAGAGACCCAGTACTTC. The rearrangement links TRBV19 to TRBJ2-5; TRBD1 matches at 8 bases. Germline V gene data show CDR1 as LNHDA and CDR2 as SQIVND (reference sequence). The CDR3 runs to 14 residues. V shed 7 bases, J shed 4 bases, and the junction held 8 bases outside the gene matches.

CDR3 region: CASRLDGETQYF. In DNA form, the CDR3 reads TGTGCCAGCAGACTGGACGGGGAGACGCAGTACTTC. The J gene is TRBJ2-7, the V gene TRBV7-9, with a weak D call TRBD2 (5 bases). The CDR3 extends over 12 amino acids. Germline-derived CDR1 and CDR2 are SEHNR and FQNEAQ (reference sequence). V lost 6 bases to trimming and J lost 9 bases, with 15 bases between them.

The chain is built from TRBV18 and TRBJ2-2; TRBD1 might be the D (5 bases). Germline CDR1 reads KGHSH; CDR2 reads LQKENI. The CDR3 consists of 16 residues. Deletions cut 4 bases from V and 0 bases from J, with 12 bases between. The CDR3 DNA reads TGTGCCAGCTCACTGGGCAGGGCCACGAACACCGGGGAGCTGTTTTTT. This codes for CASSLGRATNTGELFF.

The chain combines TRBV5-1 with TRBJ1-2; perhaps TRBD1 as D (6 bases). CDR1 SGHRS and CDR2 YFSETQ come from the germline V gene. V shed 4 bases and J shed 6 bases, with 16 bases lying between them. There are 14 residues in the CDR3. CDR3 nucleotides: TGCGCCAGCAGCCCCCGTTTACAGGGAGATGGCTACACCTTC. Amino acid sequence: CASSPRLQGDGYTF.

The V gene is TRBV18, the J gene TRBJ2-2; TRBD2 might be the D (6 bases). The CDR3 contains 16 residues. Per the germline V gene, CDR1 is KGHSH and CDR2 is LQKENI. V was pared by 2 bases and J by 1 base, with 11 bases between. The CDR3 coding sequence is TGTGCCAGCTCACCAAGTCACGGGGGGAACACCGGGGAGCTGTTTTTT. This translates into CASSPSHGGNTGELFF.

The chain links TRBV5-6 to TRBJ2-5, with 12 nucleotides matching TRBD2. Germline-derived CDR1 and CDR2 are SGHDT and YYEEEE. The CDR3 sequence is 18 residues long. The trim removed 2 bases at V and 5 bases at J, leaving 13 bases unmatched. The CDR3, as DNA: TGTGCCAGCAGCTTCACCCTAGCGGGGGGGCCTCGGGTTGAGACCCAGTACTTC. Amino acid sequence: CASSFTLAGGPRVETQYF.

V gene TRBV14 combines with J gene TRBJ2-7; the D gene is possibly TRBD1 (5 bases). The CDR3 is made up of 13 amino acids. The germline V gene has CDR1 SGHDN and CDR2 FVKESK. V was pared by 4 bases and J by 2 bases, with 9 bases between. The CDR3 DNA reads TGTGCCAGCAGCCCGACAGCGACCTACGAGCAGTACTTC. Translation gives CASSPTATYEQYF.

The chain recombines TRBV7-9 with TRBJ1-2, with D perhaps matching TRBD1 (6 bases). The germline gives CDR1 SEHNR, CDR2 FQNEAQ (reference sequence). This CDR3 is built from 17 residues. The V and J ends lost 5 bases and 0 bases respectively, with 19 bases between them. CDR3 sequence: CASSRNSRGWSNYGYTF. In DNA form, the CDR3 reads TGTGCCAGCAGCCGGAATTCCAGGGGTTGGTCTAACTATGGCTACACCTTC.

This chain uses TRBV5-1 with TRBJ1-2, with TRBD1 matching over 7 bases. This CDR3 has 14 residues. V lost 0 bases, J lost 7 bases, and 6 bases stayed unmatched. In germline, CDR1 is SGHRS, CDR2 YFSETQ. CDR3 sequence: CASSLDVGGSGYTF. The CDR3 nucleotides are TGCGCCAGCAGCTTGGATGTAGGGGGCAGTGGCTACACCTTC.

V is TRBV28 and J is TRBJ2-7; 7 nucleotides align to TRBD2. CDR1 and CDR2 (germline): MDHEN, SYDVKM. V was clipped by 2 bases and J by 2 bases; unmatched bases: 3. CDR3 length: 14 residues. The CDR3 coding sequence is TGTGCCAGCAGTTTACCCCGGGGGGCCTACGAGCAGTACTTC. Its translation: CASSLPRGAYEQYF.

The V and J genes are TRBV11-3 and TRBJ2-1; 10 positions match TRBD2. The CDR3 contains 15 residues. The V segment lost 5 bases and the J segment 0 bases; nucleotides outside the gene matches: 1. Germline assignment: CDR1 SGHNT and CDR2 YENEEA. CDR3 sequence: CASSPSGSSYNEQFF. CDR3 sequence (DNA): TGTGCCAGCAGCCCTAGCGGGAGCTCCTACAATGAGCAGTTCTTC.

J is TRBJ2-5 and V is TRBV5-1; D not resolved. The CDR3 extends over 16 amino acids. Trimming pared 0 bases from V and 5 bases from J, leaving 17 bases between. CDR1 SGHRS and CDR2 YFSETQ come from the germline V gene. The CDR3 DNA is TGCGCCAGCAGCTTGGGAGCCCGAACTCGCTGGGAGACCCAGTACTTC. Its translation: CASSLGARTRWETQYF.

The chain carries TRBV6-5 and TRBJ2-1; 9 nucleotides align to TRBD2. Losses at the gene ends were 6 bases for V and 9 bases for J; bases not matched to a gene: 12. This CDR3 region has 15 residues. Germline V lookup: CDR1 MNHEY, CDR2 SVGAGI. CDR3 nucleotides: TGTGCCAGCAGAAAGGGACTAGCTGATCCCAGTGAGCAGTTCTTC. As protein: CASRKGLADPSEQFF.

This chain connects TRBV5-4 to TRBJ2-7; D remains ambiguous. Trimming took 2 bases from V and 1 from J, leaving 7 bases between them. The CDR3 sequence is 13 residues long. The germline V gene encodes CDR1 SGHNT and CDR2 YYREEE (reference sequence). CDR3 coding DNA: TGTGCCAGCAGCTTTGTCAGTTCCTACGAGCAGTACTTC. Its protein product is CASSFVSSYEQYF.

The rearrangement links TRBV12-5 to TRBJ2-3; D is perhaps TRBD2 (6 bases). Between the trimmed V and J ends, which lost 2 bases and 6 bases, there was a span of 18 bases. This CDR3 contains 16 residues. The germline V gene has CDR1 LGHNT and CDR2 FRNRAP. CDR3 nucleotide sequence: TGTGCTAGTGGTTTGTACGGGACTGCGGGTGGCGATACGCAGTATTTT. Residues: CASGLYGTAGGDTQYF.

About this clone: Other DNA sequences in the same sample also yield this CDR3. The chain employs TRBV5-1 and TRBJ1-1; D is undetermined. The CDR3 is 14 amino acids. Trimming left V 0 bases short and J 1 base short, with 7 bases between. In germline, CDR1 is SGHRS, CDR2 YFSETQ. The CDR3 DNA follows: TGCGCCAGCAGCTTGGTTCCGGGGAACACTGAAGCTTTCTTT. Amino acids: CASSLVPGNTEAFF.